This TCR beta chain was profiled in a study of T cell responses to AZD1222 COVID-19 vaccine. Study summary: Pooled together were second doses at about 4 or about 12 weeks.

Study findings and constraints: Compared with day 0, the breadth and depth of the Spike-specific TCR repertoire rose significantly after two doses of AZD1222. Across the whole spike, CD4 TCRs peaked at regions 160-218 and 743-854. Donors in the cohort were predominantly white British and more often female, and clonal diversity was possibly underestimated.

This clone is medium-sized by share. Its antigen is not known. The assay was immunoSEQ multiplex PCR, and TCRdb's table has in-frame clones only and misses some. The table records around 95,000 clones, approximately 88% of them present only once. This TCR derives from an adult in good health. Sequenced material: peripheral blood, taken on day 0 of AZD1222 vaccination.

For the CDR3, the DNA is TGTGCCAGCAGTGGACAGGGGGCGGCCCGAGACTGGCAGTACTTC. Translated, it gives CASSGQGAARDWQYF. This sequence joins TRBV6-2 or TRBV6-3 and TRBJ2-7, with 11 bases fitting TRBD1. With 5 bases clipped from V and 9 bases from J, the junction kept 12 bases outside the gene matches. This CDR3 is built from 15 residues. The V gene's germline CDR1 is MNHEY and CDR2 SVGEGT.